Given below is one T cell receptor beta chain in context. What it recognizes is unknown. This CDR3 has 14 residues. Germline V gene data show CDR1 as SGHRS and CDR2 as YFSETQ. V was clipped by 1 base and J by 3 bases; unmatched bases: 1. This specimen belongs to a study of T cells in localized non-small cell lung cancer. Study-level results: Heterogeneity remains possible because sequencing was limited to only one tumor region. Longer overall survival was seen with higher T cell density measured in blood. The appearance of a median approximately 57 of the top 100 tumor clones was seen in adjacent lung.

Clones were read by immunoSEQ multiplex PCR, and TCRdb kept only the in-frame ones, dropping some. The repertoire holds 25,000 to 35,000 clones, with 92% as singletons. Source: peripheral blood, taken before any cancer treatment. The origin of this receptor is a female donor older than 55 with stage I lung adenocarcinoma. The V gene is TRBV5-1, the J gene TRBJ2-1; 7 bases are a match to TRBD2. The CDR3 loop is CASSLPSGYNEQFF. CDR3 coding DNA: TGCGCCAGCAGCTTGCCTAGCGGCTACAATGAGCAGTTCTTC.